These T cell receptor beta chains were read from a single sample in a study of T-cell reconstitution after alpha-beta-depleted transplantation in children. TCRdb fed the PCR reads into MiXCR, producing one record per CDR3 protein. The sample comprises hundreds of thousands of distinct CDR3 sequences, roughly 17% of which are singletons, and approximately 1% rests with the top ten. The sequencing used PBMCs from the stem cell graft donor, collected from the stem cell graft. The source of these receptors is a human donor who donated a stem cell graft to a child with acute myeloid leukemia. Both conserved end residues are part of each CDR3. A D gene is named only where the DNA matches it firmly. Size values are once, few and many counts, or a class for expanded clones, and some rows have none.

>TRBV6-5|TRBJ2-7|many|TRBD2
TGTGCCAGCAGCTTGTCCCAGCCTGGACTAGTTCTCGAGCAGTACTTC
CASSLSQPGLVLEQYF
>TRBV10-3|TRBJ1-5|NA|TRBD1
TGTGCCATCAGTGATTACGACAGGGAGGATCAGCCCCAGCATTTT
CAISDYDREDQPQHF
>TRBV10-2|TRBJ2-5|NA|NA
TGCGCCAGCAGTGGGACCCAGACGGAGACCCAGTACTTC
CASSGTQTETQYF
>TRBV20-1|TRBJ1-1|many|TRBD1
TGCAGTGCTCTACGACAGGGGGAGCTAACCCTTGAGGCTTTCTTT
CSALRQGELTLEAFF
>TRBV24-1|TRBJ1-5|many|NA
TGTGCCACCAGTCTGTCCGGGGGGCCGAATCAGCCCCAGCATTTT
CATSLSGGPNQPQHF
>TRBV20-1|TRBJ2-3|few|TRBD2
TGCAGTGCTGCAGACACTAGCGGGGGCACAGATACGCAGTATTTT
CSAADTSGGTDTQYF
>TRBV20-1|TRBJ2-7|many|NA
TGCAGTGCTAGGAAGGGTATCGGGTACGAGCAGTACTTC
CSARKGIGYEQYF
>TRBV15|TRBJ2-7|NA|TRBD2
TGTGCCACCAGCAGAGATCCGGGAGGCTACGAGCAGTACTTC
CATSRDPGGYEQYF
>TRBV24-1|TRBJ2-5|many|NA
TGTGCCACCAGTGATTTAGAGTCTGGGGAGACCCAGTACTTC
CATSDLESGETQYF
>TRBV7-8|TRBJ2-5|many|NA
TGTGCCAGCAGCTTTTTGGGCGAGCGGGAGACCCAGTACTTC
CASSFLGERETQYF
>TRBV29-1|TRBJ1-2|many|NA
TGCAGCGCCCAGGACACGATCTATGGCTACACCTTC
CSAQDTIYGYTF
>TRBV10-3|TRBJ1-1|few|NA
TGTGCCATCAGTGGAAAGAGCACTGAAGCTTTCTTT
CAISGKSTEAFF
>TRBV25-1|TRBJ1-1|few|NA
TGTGCCAGCAGTCAGGGAAGAGAAACTGAAGCTTTCTTT
CASSQGRETEAFF
>TRBV4-2|TRBJ1-1|many|NA
TGTGCCAGCAGCCAATACAAATTGAACACTGAAGCTTTCTTT
CASSQYKLNTEAFF
>TRBV20-1|TRBJ2-4|many|NA
TGCAGTGCCATAGGGGGGGAACACATTCAGTACTTC
CSAIGGEHIQYF
>TRBV15|TRBJ2-5|few|NA
TGTGCCACCAGCAGGCGCGAAGAGCGCGAGACCCAGTACTTC
CATSRREERETQYF
>TRBV4-3|TRBJ1-1|few|TRBD1
TGCGCCAGCAGCCAAGTCAGGGGGCAGATGAACACTGAAGCTTTCTTT
CASSQVRGQMNTEAFF
>TRBV13|TRBJ2-5|few|NA
TGTGCCAGCAGCCCCCATGGGGGAGGAGAGACCCAGTACTTC
CASSPHGGGETQYF